These 15 T cell receptor beta chains came from one sample sequenced in a study of blood T cell repertoires in COVID-19. The protocol was immunoSEQ multiplex PCR, while the TCRdb copy is restricted to in-frame clones and leaves out a portion. The sample holds some 250,000 clones; around 80% are singletons and the top ten take 14% to 15%. Sample: PBMCs or T cells enriched from blood (not recorded which). These receptors all stem from a man between 40 and 49 years old who had recovered from COVID-19.

This CDR3 is CATSRGGTGQYEQYF. The CDR3 DNA is TGTGCCACCAGCAGAGGCGGGACAGGACAATACGAGCAGTACTTC. The chain is built from TRBV15 and TRBJ2-7, with 8 bases fitting TRBD1. The trim removed 1 base at V and 4 bases at J, leaving 6 bases unmatched. From germline, CDR1 is LNHNV and CDR2 YYDKDF (reference sequence). CDR3 size: 15 residues. Combining the CDR3 with reference TRBV15 and TRBJ2-7 gives the whole variable domain DAMVIQNPRYQVTQFGKPVTLSCSQTLNHNVMYWYQQKSSQAPKLLFHYYDKDFNNEADTPDNFQSRRPNTSFCFLDIRSPGLGDTAMYLCATSRGGTGQYEQYFGPGTRLTVT.

CDR3 nucleotide sequence: TGTGCCAGCAGCCCTAGCGGGTATGAGCAGTTCTTC. It yields the protein CASSPSGYEQFF. This rearrangement joins TRBV5-5 to TRBJ2-1, with TRBD2 identical over 8 bases. The CDR3 sequence is 12 residues long. The V gene end was trimmed by 4 bases and the J gene end by 8 bases; junction bases not matched to a gene: 2. Germline CDR1 and CDR2: SGHKS and YYEKEE (reference sequence). Looking up the rest from reference TRBV5-5 and TRBJ2-1 gives the full variable domain: DAGVTQSPTHLIKTRGQQVTLRCSPISGHKSVSWYQQVLGQGPQFIFQYYEKEERGRGNFPDRFSARQFPNYSSELNVNALLLGDSALYLCASSPSGYEQFFGPGTRLTVL.

The chain is built from TRBV5-4 and TRBJ2-7, with TRBD1 identical over 8 bases. This CDR3 comprises 15 residues. V lost 0 bases to trimming and J lost 6 bases; unmatched junction nucleotides: 8. In germline, CDR1 is SGHNT, CDR2 YYREEE (reference sequence). As DNA, the CDR3 is TGTGCCAGCAGCTTGGCGACCGGGACAGGCGGCGAGCAGTACTTC. Amino acids: CASSLATGTGGEQYF.

The V call is TRBV5-1, the J call TRBJ2-3; TRBD1 matches at 10 bases. Losses at the gene ends were 8 bases for V and 3 bases for J; bases not matched to a gene: 3. The germline V gene encodes CDR1 SGHRS and CDR2 YFSETQ. The CDR3 runs 13 residues. CDR3 residues: CASRQGATDTQYF. The CDR3 nucleotides read TGCGCCAGTAGACAGGGGGCAACAGATACGCAGTATTTT.

The chain joins TRBV9 to TRBJ1-1, with 10 bases matching TRBD1. Trimming cost V 5 bases and J 4 bases; bases outside gene matches: 11. CDR1 and CDR2 (germline): SGDLS, YYNGEE. This CDR3 spans 16 amino acids. The CDR3 DNA reads TGTGCCAGCAGTCAGGGACAGGGGTTGGTGGGCACTGAAGCTTTCTTT. It yields the protein CASSQGQGLVGTEAFF.

The CDR3 region has the DNA TGCGCCAGCAGCCGAGCACATCAGGTGAACACTGAAGCTTTCTTT. Translating it yields CASSRAHQVNTEAFF. V and J are TRBV4-3 and TRBJ1-1, with D uncertain. This CDR3 is 15 amino acids long. Deletions cut 4 bases from V and 0 bases from J, with 12 bases between. Germline V gene sequence: CDR1 LGHNA, CDR2 YSLEER.

The chain is built from TRBV24-1 and TRBJ2-6; possible D gene TRBD1, 5 bases. The V end lost 9 bases, the J end lost 1 base, and 6 bases lay between the germline ends. Per germline, CDR1 KGHDR and CDR2 SFDVKD. The CDR3 runs to 13 residues. The CDR3 sequence: CATDSSGANVLTF. The DNA of the CDR3 is TGTGCCACCGACAGTTCTGGGGCCAACGTCCTGACTTTC.

The chain is built from TRBV18 and TRBJ1-2, with D possibly being TRBD1 (5 bases). The CDR3 loop spans 14 amino acids. Trimming took off 1 base at V and 8 bases at J, with 14 bases between the two ends. Germline V gene data show CDR1 as KGHSH and CDR2 as LQKENI. The CDR3 DNA follows: TGTGCCAGCTCACCACTGACAGCCCAAAGCGGCTACACCTTC. This sequence encodes CASSPLTAQSGYTF.

This chain uses TRBV5-6 with TRBJ1-2, with 8 bases lining up with TRBD1. V shed 1 base, J shed 4 bases, and the junction held 3 bases outside the gene matches. CDR3 length: 14 residues. Germline values: CDR1 SGHDT, CDR2 YYEEEE. The CDR3 sequence: CASSLRQGAYGYTF. The CDR3 nucleotides are TGTGCCAGCAGCTTGAGGCAGGGGGCCTATGGCTACACCTTC.

This clone showed up just once. The rearrangement joins TRBV27 to TRBJ1-2; 7 nucleotides align to TRBD1. This CDR3 has 15 amino acids. V shed 3 bases, J shed 5 bases, and the junction held 9 bases outside the gene matches. Germline CDR1 reads MNHEY; CDR2 reads SMNVEV (reference sequence). This CDR3 reads CASSLIGTALYGYTF. The CDR3 bases are TGTGCCAGCAGTTTGATAGGGACAGCCCTTTATGGCTACACCTTC.

The V gene is TRBV7-2, the J gene TRBJ1-5; D is perhaps TRBD1 (6 bases). The length of the CDR3 is 13 residues. With 5 bases removed from V and 5 bases from J, the gap between germline ends came to 10 bases. Germline V gene data show CDR1 as SGHTA and CDR2 as FQGNSA. CDR3 loop: CASSKDRDQPQHF. The CDR3 nucleotides read TGTGCCAGCAGCAAGGACAGAGATCAGCCCCAGCATTTT. Filled out from reference TRBV7-2 and TRBJ1-5, the complete variable domain reads GAGVSQSPSNKVTEKGKDVELRCDPISGHTALYWYRQSLGQGLEFLIYFQGNSAPDKSGLPSDRFSAERTGGSVSTLTIQRTQQEDSAVYLCASSKDRDQPQHFGDGTRLSIL.

The CDR3, as DNA: TGTGCCAGCAGTTGGGACAGGGCCTACGAGCAGTACTTC. Translated, it gives CASSWDRAYEQYF. The rearrangement joins TRBV28 to TRBJ2-7; 9 nucleotides align to TRBD1. V shed 4 bases, J shed 2 bases, and the junction held 0 bases outside the gene matches. This CDR3 contains 13 residues. Germline-derived CDR1 and CDR2 are MDHEN and SYDVKM.

The chain combines TRBV27 with TRBJ2-5, with 8 nucleotides matching TRBD1. Germline CDR1 reads MNHEY; CDR2 reads SMNVEV (reference sequence). J was trimmed by 7 bases and V by 4 bases; bases with no gene match: 11. The CDR3 loop spans 15 amino acids. The CDR3 nucleotides read TGTGCCAGCAGTTGGGATCGAGACAGGGGAGGGACCCAGTACTTC. Amino acids: CASSWDRDRGGTQYF.

The chain combines TRBV19 with TRBJ1-6; 11 nucleotides match TRBD1. The germline CDR1 and CDR2 sequences are LNHDA and SQIVND (reference sequence). V lost 9 bases, J lost 8 bases, and 0 bases stayed unmatched. CDR3 length: 12 amino acids. In nucleotides, the CDR3 is TGTGCCAGGGGACAGGGGGATTCACCCCTCCACTTT. This gives the protein CARGQGDSPLHF.

The rearrangement links TRBV19 to TRBJ1-1; weak D call: TRBD1 (6 bases). Germline assignment: CDR1 LNHDA and CDR2 SQIVND (reference sequence). The CDR3 extends over 14 amino acids. Trimming left V 4 bases short and J 2 bases short, with 11 bases between. The chain's CDR3 is CASSTGTSNTEAFF. For the CDR3, the DNA is TGTGCCAGTAGTACCGGGACAAGTAACACTGAAGCTTTCTTT.